The entry that follows covers one T cell receptor (beta chain) sequence. This sample was included in a study of blood T cell repertoires in COVID-19. Study as a whole: The United States, Italy and Spain were the sources of the acute and convalescent COVID-19 samples.

The data were produced by immunoSEQ multiplex PCR, yet TCRdb's version contains in-frame clones alone and is incomplete. Here the sample spans about 360,000 clones, more than 70% being singletons. The CDR3 length is 14 residues. Germline assignment: CDR1 SGHDN and CDR2 FVKESK. Trimming shortened V by 5 bases and J by 0 bases, and 8 bases separated the two germline ends. The material sequenced was peripheral blood. This receptor was identified in a man aged 25 to 45 with active or convalescent COVID-19. The chain joins TRBV14 to TRBJ1-3; D unclear. The CDR3 region has the DNA TGTGCCAGCAGCGTAACTACCTCTGGAAACACCATATATTTT. Its protein is CASSVTTSGNTIYF.